Listed below are T cell receptor beta chains from one sample, sequenced in a study of beta chain features in type 1 diabetes. This table comes from immunoSEQ multiplex PCR, and its TCRdb copy is limited to in-frame clones, with some not included. Among 40,000 to 45,000 clones listed, roughly 49% were seen once. The sample comprised central memory CD4+ T cells from blood. The receptors were sampled from a woman between 18 and 29 years old in good health. Both conserved end residues are part of each CDR3. A D gene is named only where the DNA matches it firmly. Part of the rows lack a size; the others show once, few, many or a class for expanded clones.

J gene: TRBJ2-1; D gene: TRBD1; clone size: -; V gene: TRBV4-2; CDR3 DNA: TGTGCCAGCAGCCAAGTGCTCCGGGACAGGGATAACAATGAGCAGTTCTTC; CDR3 protein: CASSQVLRDRDNNEQFF
J gene: TRBJ1-1; D gene: -; clone size: -; V gene: TRBV30; CDR3 DNA: TGTGCCTGGAGTAGGTGGGGGGGGTCGGAGAACACTGAAGCTTTCTTT; CDR3 protein: CAWSRWGGSENTEAFF
J gene: TRBJ2-1; D gene: TRBD1; clone size: -; V gene: TRBV27; CDR3 DNA: TGTGCCAGCAGTCCAAGTAGGACAGGGGAAGGGTTCTTC; CDR3 protein: CASSPSRTGEGFF
J gene: TRBJ2-5; D gene: TRBD2; clone size: -; V gene: TRBV5-5; CDR3 DNA: TGTGCCAGCAGCTTGGAAGGACTAGAGCGAGAGACCCAGTACTTC; CDR3 protein: CASSLEGLERETQYF
J gene: TRBJ2-7; D gene: TRBD2; clone size: -; V gene: TRBV5-1; CDR3 DNA: TGCGCCAGCAGCTTGACTAGCGTTTTGAGTTCCGAGCAGTACTTC; CDR3 protein: CASSLTSVLSSEQYF
J gene: TRBJ2-7; D gene: -; clone size: once; V gene: TRBV5-1; CDR3 DNA: TGCGCCAGCAGCTCACAGGGATTTGAGGACGAGCAGTACTTC; CDR3 protein: CASSSQGFEDEQYF
J gene: TRBJ1-1; D gene: -; clone size: few; V gene: TRBV28; CDR3 DNA: TGTGCCAGCAGATATGCACGGACTGAAGCTTTCTTT; CDR3 protein: CASRYARTEAFF
J gene: TRBJ2-1; D gene: -; clone size: -; V gene: TRBV5-4; CDR3 DNA: TGTGCCAGCAGCCGAGGCATTGGGGGGGCCAGATACAATGAGCAGTTCTTC; CDR3 protein: CASSRGIGGARYNEQFF
J gene: TRBJ2-4; D gene: TRBD1; clone size: -; V gene: TRBV7-9; CDR3 DNA: TGTGCCAGCAGCGACAGACAGGGGGCAGCCAAAAACATTCAGTACTTC; CDR3 protein: CASSDRQGAAKNIQYF
J gene: TRBJ2-3; D gene: TRBD2; clone size: -; V gene: TRBV14; CDR3 DNA: TGTGCCAGCAGCCAAGAAGGCGGGGGGGCGTTCTTTGAGACAGATACGCAGTATTTT; CDR3 protein: CASSQEGGGAFFETDTQYF
J gene: TRBJ1-6; D gene: TRBD1; clone size: -; V gene: TRBV19; CDR3 DNA: TGTGCCAGTAGTATAGGAGGGACAGCAAATTCACCCCTCCACTTT; CDR3 protein: CASSIGGTANSPLHF
J gene: TRBJ2-7; D gene: TRBD1; clone size: -; V gene: TRBV11-1; CDR3 DNA: TGTGCCAGCAGCCGACAGGGTACCTACGAGCAGTACTTC; CDR3 protein: CASSRQGTYEQYF
J gene: TRBJ2-1; D gene: -; clone size: -; V gene: TRBV20-1; CDR3 DNA: TGCAGTGGCCGCGGCCACAATGAGCAGTTCTTC; CDR3 protein: CSGRGHNEQFF
J gene: TRBJ2-7; D gene: TRBD2; clone size: -; V gene: TRBV15; CDR3 DNA: TGTGCCACCAGCAGAGGACTAGCGGGAGGGCCGAGGGAGCAGTACTTC; CDR3 protein: CATSRGLAGGPREQYF
J gene: TRBJ2-6; D gene: -; clone size: -; V gene: TRBV5-1; CDR3 DNA: TGCGCCAGCTTCCTTCCGGGTACAGGGGCCAACGTCCTGACTTTC; CDR3 protein: CASFLPGTGANVLTF
J gene: TRBJ2-5; D gene: TRBD1; clone size: -; V gene: TRBV2; CDR3 DNA: TGTGCCAGCAGTGTAGAAGGGGGCGTGTACTTC; CDR3 protein: CASSVEGGVYF
J gene: TRBJ2-7; D gene: TRBD2; clone size: -; V gene: TRBV5-1; CDR3 DNA: TGCGCCAGCAGCTTGCTAGCGGGAGTCGGCTACGAGCAGTACTTC; CDR3 protein: CASSLLAGVGYEQYF
J gene: TRBJ1-2; D gene: -; clone size: -; V gene: TRBV25-1; CDR3 DNA: TGTGCCAGCAGTGAATTGGGGGGGTCAGAAGGCTACACCTTC; CDR3 protein: CASSELGGSEGYTF
J gene: TRBJ1-6; D gene: -; clone size: -; V gene: TRBV7-8; CDR3 DNA: TGTGCCAGCAGCTTAAAGGGGAATTCACCCCTCCACTTT; CDR3 protein: CASSLKGNSPLHF
J gene: TRBJ1-5; D gene: -; clone size: -; V gene: TRBV19; CDR3 DNA: TGTGCCAGTAGGTACACAGGGAGCAATCAGCCCCAGCATTTT; CDR3 protein: CASRYTGSNQPQHF
J gene: TRBJ2-1; D gene: TRBD1; clone size: -; V gene: TRBV27; CDR3 DNA: TGTGCCAGCAGTGGGCTCAGGGGGCGCGTTGGTAGTGTGCAGTTCTTC; CDR3 protein: CASSGLRGRVGSVQFF
J gene: TRBJ1-3; D gene: -; clone size: -; V gene: TRBV6-5; CDR3 DNA: TGTGCCAGCAGACGAGGGAACACCATATATTTT; CDR3 protein: CASRRGNTIYF
J gene: TRBJ2-3; D gene: -; clone size: -; V gene: TRBV4-2; CDR3 DNA: TGTGCCAGCAGCCAAGATCTGGCTGGGCCAAATACGCAGTATTTT; CDR3 protein: CASSQDLAGPNTQYF
J gene: TRBJ2-3; D gene: -; clone size: few; V gene: TRBV29-1; CDR3 DNA: TGCACCGGGGGTGGGGGGAGCACAGATACGCAGTATTTT; CDR3 protein: CTGGGGSTDTQYF